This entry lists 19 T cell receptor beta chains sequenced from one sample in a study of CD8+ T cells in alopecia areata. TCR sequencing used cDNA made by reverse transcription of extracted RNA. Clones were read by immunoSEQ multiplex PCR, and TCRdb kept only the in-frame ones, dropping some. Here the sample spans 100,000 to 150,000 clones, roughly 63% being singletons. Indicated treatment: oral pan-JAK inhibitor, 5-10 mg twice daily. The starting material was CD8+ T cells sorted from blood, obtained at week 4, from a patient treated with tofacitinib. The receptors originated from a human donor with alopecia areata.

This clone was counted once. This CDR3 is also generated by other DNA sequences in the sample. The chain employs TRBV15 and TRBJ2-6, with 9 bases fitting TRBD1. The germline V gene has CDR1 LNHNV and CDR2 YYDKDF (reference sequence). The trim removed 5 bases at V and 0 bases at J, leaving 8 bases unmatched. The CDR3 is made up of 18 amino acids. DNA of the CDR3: TGTGCCACCAGCCTGGGGGGACAGGGATACTCTGGGGCCAACGTCCTGACTTTC. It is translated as CATSLGGQGYSGANVLTF.

The CDR3 spells CASSLRGLVQPQHF. The CDR3, as DNA: TGTGCCAGCAGTTTAAGGGGGTTGGTTCAGCCCCAGCATTTT. The V gene is TRBV27, the J gene TRBJ1-5; the D gene is possibly TRBD1 (6 bases). Germline V gives CDR1 MNHEY, CDR2 SMNVEV (reference sequence). Trimming stripped 2 bases from V and 6 bases from J, with 11 bases between. The CDR3 consists of 14 residues.

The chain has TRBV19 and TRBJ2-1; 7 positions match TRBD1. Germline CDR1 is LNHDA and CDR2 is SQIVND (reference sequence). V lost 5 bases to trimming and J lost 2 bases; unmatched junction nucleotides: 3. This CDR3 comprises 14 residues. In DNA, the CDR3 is TGTGCCAGTAGTCTAGGGGGCCCCTACAATGAGCAGTTCTTC. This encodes CASSLGGPYNEQFF.

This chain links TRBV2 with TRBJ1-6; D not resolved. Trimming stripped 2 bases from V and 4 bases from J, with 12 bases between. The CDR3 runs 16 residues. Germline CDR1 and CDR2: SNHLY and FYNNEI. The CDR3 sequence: CASSESAALYNSPLHF. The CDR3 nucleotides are TGTGCCAGCAGTGAATCGGCAGCCCTTTATAATTCACCCCTCCACTTT.

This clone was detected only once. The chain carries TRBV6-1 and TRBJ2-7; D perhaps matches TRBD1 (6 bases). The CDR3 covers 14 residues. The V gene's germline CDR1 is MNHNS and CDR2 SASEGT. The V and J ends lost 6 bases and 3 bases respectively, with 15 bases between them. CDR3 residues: CASRARGQGYEQYF. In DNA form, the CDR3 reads TGTGCCAGCAGGGCACGGGGACAAGGCTACGAGCAGTACTTC.

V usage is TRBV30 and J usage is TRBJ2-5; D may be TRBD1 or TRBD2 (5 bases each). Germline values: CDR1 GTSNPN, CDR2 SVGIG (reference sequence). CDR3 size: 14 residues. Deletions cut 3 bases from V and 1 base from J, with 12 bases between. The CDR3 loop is CAWSDGTSQETQYF. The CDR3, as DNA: TGTGCCTGGAGCGATGGGACCTCCCAAGAGACCCAGTACTTC. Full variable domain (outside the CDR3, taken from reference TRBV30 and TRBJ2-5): SQTIHQWPATLVQPVGSPLSLECTVEGTSNPNLYWYRQAAGRGLQLLFYSVGIGQISSEVPQNLSASRPQDRQFILSSKKLLLSDSGFYLCAWSDGTSQETQYFGPGTRLLVL.

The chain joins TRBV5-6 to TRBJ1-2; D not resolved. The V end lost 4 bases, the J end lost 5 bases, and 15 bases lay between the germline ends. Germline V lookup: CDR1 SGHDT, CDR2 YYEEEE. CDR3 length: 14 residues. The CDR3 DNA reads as TGTGCCAGCAGCCCCCGGACTGACCTTTATGGCTACACCTTC. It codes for CASSPRTDLYGYTF.

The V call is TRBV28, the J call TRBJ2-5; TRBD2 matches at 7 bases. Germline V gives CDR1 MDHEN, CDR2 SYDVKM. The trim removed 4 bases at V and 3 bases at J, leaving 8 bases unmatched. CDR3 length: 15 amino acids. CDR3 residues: CASSSLRAGEETQYF. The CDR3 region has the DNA TGTGCCAGCAGTTCCCTCCGGGCGGGGGAAGAGACCCAGTACTTC.

DNA of the CDR3: TGTGCCTGGAGCCCGACCCAGGATTCACCCCTCCACTTT. Its protein product is CAWSPTQDSPLHF. The V call is TRBV30, the J call TRBJ1-6, with D uncertain. CDR1 GTSNPN and CDR2 SVGIG come from the germline V gene (reference sequence). V was cut by 3 bases and J by 8 bases, with 11 bases left in between. This CDR3 is built from 13 residues.

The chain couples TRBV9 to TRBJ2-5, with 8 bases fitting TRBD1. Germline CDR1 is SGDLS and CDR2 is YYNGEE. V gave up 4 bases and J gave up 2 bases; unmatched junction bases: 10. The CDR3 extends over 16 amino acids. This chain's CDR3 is CASSPRTGTSQETQYF. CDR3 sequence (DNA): TGTGCCAGCAGCCCACGGACAGGGACCTCTCAAGAGACCCAGTACTTC. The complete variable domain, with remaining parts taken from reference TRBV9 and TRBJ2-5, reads DSGVTQTPKHLITATGQRVTLRCSPRSGDLSVYWYQQSLDQGLQFLIQYYNGEERAKGNILERFSAQQFPDLHSELNLSSLELGDSALYFCASSPRTGTSQETQYFGPGTRLLVL.

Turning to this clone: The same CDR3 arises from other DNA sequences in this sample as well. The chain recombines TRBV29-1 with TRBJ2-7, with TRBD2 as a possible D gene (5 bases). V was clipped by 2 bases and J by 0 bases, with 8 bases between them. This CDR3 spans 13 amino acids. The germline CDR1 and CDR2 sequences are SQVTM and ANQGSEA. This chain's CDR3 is CSVESGISYEQYF. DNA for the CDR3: TGCAGCGTTGAATCGGGGATCTCCTACGAGCAGTACTTC.

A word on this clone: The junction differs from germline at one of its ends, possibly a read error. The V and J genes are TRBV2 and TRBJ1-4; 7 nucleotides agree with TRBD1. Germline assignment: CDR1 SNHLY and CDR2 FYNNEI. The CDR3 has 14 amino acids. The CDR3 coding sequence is TGTGCCAGCGGTGACGACAGGGAGAATGAAAAACTGTTTTTT. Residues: CASGDDRENEKLFF.

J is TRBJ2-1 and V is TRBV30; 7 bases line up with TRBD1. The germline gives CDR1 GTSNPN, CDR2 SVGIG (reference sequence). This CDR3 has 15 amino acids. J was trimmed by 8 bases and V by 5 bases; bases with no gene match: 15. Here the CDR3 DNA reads TGTGCCTGGGTGGGGGAGAGGGGGCGCATCTATGAGCAGTTCTTC. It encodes CAWVGERGRIYEQFF. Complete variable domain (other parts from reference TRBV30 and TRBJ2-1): SQTIHQWPATLVQPVGSPLSLECTVEGTSNPNLYWYRQAAGRGLQLLFYSVGIGQISSEVPQNLSASRPQDRQFILSSKKLLLSDSGFYLCAWVGERGRIYEQFFGPGTRLTVL.

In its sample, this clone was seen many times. Written as DNA, the CDR3 is TGTGCCAGCAGCCTGATCAGGGCGGACACAGATACGCAGTATTTT. Translated: CASSLIRADTDTQYF. The J gene is TRBJ2-3, the V gene TRBV16, with D maybe TRBD1 (5 bases). CDR1 is KGHSY, CDR2 FQNENV, per germline. V was shortened by 4 bases and J by 2 bases, with 13 bases between the two germline ends. The CDR3 has 15 residues.

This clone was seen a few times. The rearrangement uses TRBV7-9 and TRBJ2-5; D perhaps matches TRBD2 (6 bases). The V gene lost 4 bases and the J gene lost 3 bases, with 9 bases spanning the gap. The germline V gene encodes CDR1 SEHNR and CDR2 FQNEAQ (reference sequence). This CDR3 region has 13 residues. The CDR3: CASSSSEEETQYF. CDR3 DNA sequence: TGTGCCAGCAGCTCTAGCGAAGAAGAGACCCAGTACTTC.

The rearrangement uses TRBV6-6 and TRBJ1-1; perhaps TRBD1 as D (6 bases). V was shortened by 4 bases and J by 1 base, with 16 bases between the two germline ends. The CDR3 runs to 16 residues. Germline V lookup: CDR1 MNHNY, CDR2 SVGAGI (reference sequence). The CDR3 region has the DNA TGTGCCAGCAGTTCTCCTTGGACAGCCGCGAACACTGAAGCTTTCTTT. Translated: CASSSPWTAANTEAFF.

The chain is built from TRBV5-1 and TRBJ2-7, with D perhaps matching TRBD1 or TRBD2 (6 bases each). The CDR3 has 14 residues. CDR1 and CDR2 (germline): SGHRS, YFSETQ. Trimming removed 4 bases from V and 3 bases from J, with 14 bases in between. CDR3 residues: CASSPRQEGYEQYF. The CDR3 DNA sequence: TGCGCCAGCAGCCCCCGACAGGAGGGCTACGAGCAGTACTTC.

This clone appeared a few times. The CDR3 nucleotides are TGCAGCGCCAGGGGATTGAACACTGAAGCTTTCTTT. Translated: CSARGLNTEAFF. The chain is built from TRBV29-1 and TRBJ1-1; tentative D call: TRBD1 (6 bases). Germline CDR1 reads SQVTM; CDR2 reads ANQGSEA. The CDR3 runs to 12 residues. V gave up 7 bases and J gave up 0 bases, with 9 bases separating them.

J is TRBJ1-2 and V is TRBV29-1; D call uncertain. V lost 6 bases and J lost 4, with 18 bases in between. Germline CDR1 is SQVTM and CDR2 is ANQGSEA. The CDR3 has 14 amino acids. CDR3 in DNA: TGCAGCGTCATGGCCGCTGAAGGTGGCTATGGCTACACCTTC. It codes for CSVMAAEGGYGYTF.